This TCR beta chain was captured in a study of cytomegalovirus exposure and HLA in healthy donors. General observations from the study: In the analysis, some V segments, TRBV6-2 and TRBV6-3 included, were excluded as indistinguishable. For TCR beta chains, V- and J-gene trimming was later linked to a missense DCLRE1C variant.

PCR employed 60 Vbeta and 13 Jbeta primers. Libraries were prepared by immunoSEQ multiplex PCR; TCRdb keeps only in-frame clonotypes and omits some of them. The profile shows about 200,000 clones, approximately 79% of them singletons. Comment on this clone: Antigen unknown.

The V and J ends lost 4 bases and 7 bases respectively, with 13 bases between them. Germline V lookup: CDR1 GTSNPN, CDR2 SVGIG (reference sequence). The CDR3 has 12 amino acids. Sequences were obtained from PBMCs. The clonotype comes from a man between 45 and 60 years old in good health and CMV-seronegative. The chain is built from TRBV30 and TRBJ1-2; perhaps TRBD1 as D (5 bases). CDR3 in amino acids: CAWMGGSIGYTF. In DNA form, the CDR3 reads TGTGCCTGGATGGGGGGGTCGATTGGCTACACCTTC.